Following are 11 T cell receptor beta chains from one sample sequenced in a study of cytomegalovirus exposure and HLA in healthy donors. The primer mix had 60 Vbeta and 13 Jbeta primers. Sequenced by immunoSEQ multiplex PCR; TCRdb stores in-frame clones only, minus some. Of about 130,000 clones in the sample, 77% are singletons; the top ten hold 4.2%. The sequenced material came from PBMCs. The source is a male donor in good health and CMV-seropositive.

The J gene is TRBJ1-1, the V gene TRBV14, with D perhaps TRBD1 (6 bases). V was shortened by 4 bases and J by 1 base, with 7 bases between the two germline ends. This CDR3 region has 13 residues. Germline CDR1 and CDR2: SGHDN and FVKESK. The CDR3 DNA sequence: TGTGCCAGCAGCCGGACAGCGAACACTGAAGCTTTCTTT. It specifies CASSRTANTEAFF.

V gene TRBV5-4 combines with J gene TRBJ2-7; TRBD2 matches 12 bases. This CDR3 has 14 residues. With 2 bases clipped from V and 6 bases from J, the junction kept 3 bases outside the gene matches. The germline V gene has CDR1 SGHNT and CDR2 YYREEE (reference sequence). The CDR3 is CASSFGLAGFEQYF. The CDR3 nucleotides read TGTGCCAGCAGCTTCGGACTAGCGGGATTCGAGCAGTACTTC.

This chain connects TRBV7-8 to TRBJ2-7, with D tentatively TRBD2 (5 bases). Trimming took 5 bases from V and 6 from J, leaving 11 bases between them. Germline V gene sequence: CDR1 SGHVS, CDR2 FQNEAQ. The CDR3 has 12 amino acids. This CDR3 is CASSPGRGEQYF. The DNA of the CDR3 is TGTGCCAGCAGCCCCGGACGGGGCGAGCAGTACTTC.

This chain joins TRBV6-4 and TRBJ1-5; D is unresolved. Germline V gives CDR1 MRHNA, CDR2 SNTAGT. V gave up 4 bases and J gave up 2 bases, with 6 bases separating them. This CDR3 is built from 13 residues. CDR3 DNA sequence: TGTGCCAGCAGTGTGGCAGGCAATCAGCCCCAGCATTTT. Encoded protein: CASSVAGNQPQHF.

The chain links TRBV5-1 to TRBJ2-7; D gene uncertain. From germline, CDR1 is SGHRS and CDR2 YFSETQ. V lost 4 bases and J 2 bases, leaving 13 bases between the germline ends. The CDR3 covers 14 residues. The CDR3 loop reads CASSRTAITYEQYF. In nucleotides, the CDR3 is TGCGCCAGCAGCAGAACAGCTATAACCTACGAGCAGTACTTC.

On this clone itself: The junction shows a germline mismatch at one end, possibly a read error. The chain has TRBV9 and TRBJ2-6; a possible D gene is TRBD1 (6 bases). This CDR3 comprises 17 residues. The germline gives CDR1 SGDLS, CDR2 YYNGEE. The CDR3 loop is CASSSQVVGAGANGLTF. CDR3 coding DNA: TGTGCCAGCAGCTCCCAGGTGGTGGGGGCTGGGGCCAACGGCCTGACTTTC.

The J gene is TRBJ2-3, the V gene TRBV7-9; 7 bases line up with TRBD2. V trimming: 6 bases; J trimming: 0 bases; junction bases outside the gene matches: 9. The CDR3 contains 16 residues. Germline values: CDR1 SEHNR, CDR2 FQNEAQ (reference sequence). CDR3 in amino acids: CASRQDPGLSTDTQYF. The CDR3 region has the DNA TGTGCCAGCAGACAAGATCCGGGACTAAGCACAGATACGCAGTATTTT.

In its sample, this clone is medium-sized. The rearrangement links TRBV11-2 to TRBJ2-7, with a tentative D call TRBD2 (5 bases). The CDR3 runs 13 residues. Trimming pared 0 bases from V and 6 bases from J, leaving 9 bases between. CDR1 and CDR2 from the germline V gene are SGHAT and FQNNGV. CDR3 sequence: CASSLDMGSEQYF. CDR3 DNA: TGTGCCAGCAGCTTAGATATGGGGAGCGAGCAGTACTTC.

This chain joins TRBV19 and TRBJ2-5, with 11 bases matching TRBD1. This CDR3 region has 16 residues. CDR1 is LNHDA and CDR2 is SQIVND in the germline V gene (reference sequence). After removal of 2 bases from V and 1 base from J, the junction contained 3 bases not matched to a gene. The CDR3 DNA reads TGTGCCAGTAGTATATGGGGGACAGGGGGCCAAGAGACCCAGTACTTC. Translation gives CASSIWGTGGQETQYF.

The chain joins TRBV5-1 to TRBJ1-1; 8 nucleotides align to TRBD1. The CDR3 runs to 14 residues. The germline CDR1 and CDR2 sequences are SGHRS and YFSETQ. V shed 2 bases and J 2 bases; nucleotides not matched to a gene: 2. The CDR3 protein is CASSLDRGNTEAFF. The CDR3 nucleotides are TGCGCCAGCAGCTTAGACAGGGGAAACACTGAAGCTTTCTTT.

The chain is built from TRBV5-1 and TRBJ2-2, with 9 bases that match TRBD1. V gave up 3 bases and J gave up 4 bases; unmatched junction bases: 10. Germline V gene sequence: CDR1 SGHRS, CDR2 YFSETQ. The CDR3 consists of 17 residues. The CDR3 bases are TGCGCCAGCAGCTCACGTTTACAGGGGGCTGGCACCGGGGAGCTGTTTTTT. Encoded protein: CASSSRLQGAGTGELFF.